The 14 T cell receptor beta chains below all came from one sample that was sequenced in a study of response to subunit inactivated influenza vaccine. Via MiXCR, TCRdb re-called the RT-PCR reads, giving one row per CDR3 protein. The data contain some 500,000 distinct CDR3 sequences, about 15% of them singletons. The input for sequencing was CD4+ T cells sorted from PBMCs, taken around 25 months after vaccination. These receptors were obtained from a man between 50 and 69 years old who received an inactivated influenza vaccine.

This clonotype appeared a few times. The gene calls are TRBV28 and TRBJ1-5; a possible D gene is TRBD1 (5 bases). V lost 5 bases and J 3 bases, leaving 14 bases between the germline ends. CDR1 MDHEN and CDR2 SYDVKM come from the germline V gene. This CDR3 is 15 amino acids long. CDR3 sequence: CASSPHGAFNQPQHF. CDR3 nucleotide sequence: TGTGCCAGCAGTCCCCACGGGGCCTTCAATCAGCCCCAGCATTTT.

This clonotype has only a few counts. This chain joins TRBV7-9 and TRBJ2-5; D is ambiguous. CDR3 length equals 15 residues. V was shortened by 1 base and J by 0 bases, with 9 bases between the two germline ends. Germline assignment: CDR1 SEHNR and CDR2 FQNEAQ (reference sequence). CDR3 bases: TGTGCCAGCAGCTTAGGGGCGCAGAACCAAGAGACCCAGTACTTC. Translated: CASSLGAQNQETQYF.

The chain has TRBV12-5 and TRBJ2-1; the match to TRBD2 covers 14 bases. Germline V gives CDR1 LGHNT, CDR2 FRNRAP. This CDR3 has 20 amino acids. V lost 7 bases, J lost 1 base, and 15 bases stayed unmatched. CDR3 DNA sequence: TGTGCTAGTGCCCAGGTGGGGACTAGCGGGGGCGGTAGGTCCTACAATGAGCAGTTCTTC. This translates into CASAQVGTSGGGRSYNEQFF.

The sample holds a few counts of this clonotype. The CDR3 DNA sequence: TGTGCCAGCAGCTTAGAGCCTTCGGGATCCTTTGGGGATGAGCAGTTCTTC. Its protein product is CASSLEPSGSFGDEQFF. The gene calls are TRBV11-2 and TRBJ2-1; a weak D match, TRBD2 (5 bases). This CDR3 comprises 17 residues. The V gene's germline CDR1 is SGHAT and CDR2 FQNNGV. V was shortened by 0 bases and J by 8 bases, with 20 bases between the two germline ends.

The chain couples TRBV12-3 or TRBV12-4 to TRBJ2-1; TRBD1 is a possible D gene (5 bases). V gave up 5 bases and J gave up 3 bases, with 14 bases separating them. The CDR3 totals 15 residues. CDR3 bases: TGTGCCAGCAGTCAGGGCAGGCCATTCTACAATGAGCAGTTCTTC. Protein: CASSQGRPFYNEQFF.

The CDR3 bases are TGCGCCAGCAGCTTGGCCAGGGAGGGCGGTAGGTCTGAAGCTTTCTTT. Its translation: CASSLAREGGRSEAFF. V and J are TRBV5-1 and TRBJ1-1; the D gene is possibly TRBD1 (5 bases). CDR1 and CDR2 from the germline V gene are SGHRS and YFSETQ. The CDR3 loop spans 16 amino acids. Trimming pared 0 bases from V and 6 bases from J, leaving 18 bases between. Full variable domain (outside the CDR3, taken from reference TRBV5-1 and TRBJ1-1): KAGVTQTPRYLIKTRGQQVTLSCSPISGHRSVSWYQQTPGQGLQFLFEYFSETQRNKGNFPGRFSGRQFSNSRSEMNVSTLELGDSALYLCASSLAREGGRSEAFFGQGTRLTVV.

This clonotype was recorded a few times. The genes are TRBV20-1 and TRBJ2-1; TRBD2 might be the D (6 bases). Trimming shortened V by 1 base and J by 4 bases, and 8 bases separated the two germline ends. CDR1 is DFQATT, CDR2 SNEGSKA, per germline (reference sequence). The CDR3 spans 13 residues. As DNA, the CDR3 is TGCAGTGCTAGAGGGGAGGCATACAATGAGCAGTTCTTC. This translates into CSARGEAYNEQFF.

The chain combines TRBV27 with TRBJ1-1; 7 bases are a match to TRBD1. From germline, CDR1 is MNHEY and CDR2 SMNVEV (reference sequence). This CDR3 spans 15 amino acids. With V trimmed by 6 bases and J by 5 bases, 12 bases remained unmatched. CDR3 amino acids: CASRRRRGLGTEAFF. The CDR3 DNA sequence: TGTGCCAGCAGACGGCGGAGGGGGCTAGGGACTGAAGCTTTCTTT.

The CDR3 DNA sequence: TGCAGTGCCATCGAGGGATACGGGGGTATTCAGTACTTC. This translates into CSAIEGYGGIQYF. V and J are TRBV20-1 and TRBJ2-4; D is possibly TRBD2 (6 bases). Trimming stripped 6 bases from V and 10 bases from J, with 19 bases between. Germline V gene sequence: CDR1 DFQATT, CDR2 SNEGSKA (reference sequence). This CDR3 region has 13 residues.

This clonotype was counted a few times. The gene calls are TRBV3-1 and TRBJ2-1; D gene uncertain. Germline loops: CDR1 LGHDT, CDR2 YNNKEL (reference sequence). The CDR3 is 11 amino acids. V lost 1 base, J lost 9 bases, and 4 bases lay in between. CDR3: CASSQGGEQFF. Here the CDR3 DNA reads TGTGCCAGCAGCCAAGGGGGTGAGCAGTTCTTC.

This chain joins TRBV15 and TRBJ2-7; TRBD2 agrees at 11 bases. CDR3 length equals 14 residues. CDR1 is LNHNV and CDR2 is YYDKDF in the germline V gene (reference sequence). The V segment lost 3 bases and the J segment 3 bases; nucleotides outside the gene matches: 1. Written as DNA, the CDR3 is TGTGCCACCAGCAGGACTAGCGGGAACTACGAGCAGTACTTC. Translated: CATSRTSGNYEQYF. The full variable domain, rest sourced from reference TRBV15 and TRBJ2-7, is DAMVIQNPRYQVTQFGKPVTLSCSQTLNHNVMYWYQQKSSQAPKLLFHYYDKDFNNEADTPDNFQSRRPNTSFCFLDIRSPGLGDTAMYLCATSRTSGNYEQYFGPGTRLTVT.

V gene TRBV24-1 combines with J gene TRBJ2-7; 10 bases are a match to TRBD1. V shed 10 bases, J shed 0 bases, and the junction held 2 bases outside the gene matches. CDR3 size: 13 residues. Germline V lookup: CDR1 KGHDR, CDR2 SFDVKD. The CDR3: CATGQGPSYEQYF. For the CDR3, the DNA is TGTGCCACGGGACAGGGGCCCTCCTACGAGCAGTACTTC.

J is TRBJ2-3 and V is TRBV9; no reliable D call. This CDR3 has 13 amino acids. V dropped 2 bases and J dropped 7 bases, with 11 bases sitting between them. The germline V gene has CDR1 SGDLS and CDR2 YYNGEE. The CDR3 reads CASSVKEIHTQYF. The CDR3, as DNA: TGTGCCAGCAGCGTCAAGGAGATACATACGCAGTATTTT.

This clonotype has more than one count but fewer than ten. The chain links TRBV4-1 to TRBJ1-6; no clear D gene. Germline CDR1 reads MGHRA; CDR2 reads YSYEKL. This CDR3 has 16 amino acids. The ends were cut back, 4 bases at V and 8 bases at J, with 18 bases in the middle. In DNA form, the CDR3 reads TGCGCCAGCAGCCCAGCGCGGCAGACTATAGATTCACCCCTCCACTTT. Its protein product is CASSPARQTIDSPLHF.